The 11 T cell receptor beta chains given below trace back to one sample, sequenced in a study of cytomegalovirus exposure and HLA in healthy donors (dated by TCRdb to the late 2010s). The library relied on the immunoSEQ multiplex PCR assay. A mixture of 60 forward primers for TCR Vbeta segments and 13 reverse primers for TCR Jbeta segments was used in the multiplex PCR. TCRdb provides this immuneACCESS table in a form limited to in-frame rearrangements. Some clones are lacking; in checked studies, under half of them reflect an unresolved V gene, and why the rest are absent is not known. A total of roughly 100,000 clones appear in this sample, about a tenth of them only once. Of the sample, approximately 6% is held by the ten largest clones. What was sequenced was PBMCs. The source of these receptors is a man aged 35 to 55 in good health and CMV-seropositive.

The V and J genes are TRBV30 and TRBJ1-2; D not certain. The CDR3 loop spans 12 amino acids. Germline V gene data show CDR1 as GTSNPN and CDR2 as SVGIG (reference sequence). Trimming took off 8 bases at V and 3 bases at J, with 13 bases between the two ends. The CDR3 DNA reads TGTGCCAGGGAGACTCTCTACTATGGCTACACCTTC. This sequence encodes CARETLYYGYTF. Using reference TRBV30 and TRBJ1-2 for the parts outside the CDR3, the full variable domain is SQTIHQWPATLVQPVGSPLSLECTVEGTSNPNLYWYRQAAGRGLQLLFYSVGIGQISSEVPQNLSASRPQDRQFILSSKKLLLSDSGFYLCARETLYYGYTFGSGTRLTVV.

This clone appeared a few times. The CDR3 region has the DNA TGTGCCAGCAGCTTCGGTGCTAGCGGGAGCGACAATGAGCAGTTCTTC. Translation: CASSFGASGSDNEQFF. The V call is TRBV7-9, the J call TRBJ2-1, with 10 bases matching TRBD2. There are 16 residues in the CDR3. Germline CDR1 and CDR2: SEHNR and FQNEAQ (reference sequence). V dropped 3 bases and J dropped 5; count of bases not matched to a gene: 7. The full variable domain, rest sourced from reference TRBV7-9 and TRBJ2-1, is DTGVSQNPRHKITKRGQNVTFRCDPISEHNRLYWYRQTLGQGPEFLTYFQNEAQLEKSRLLSDRFSAERPKGSFSTLEIQRTEQGDSAMYLCASSFGASGSDNEQFFGPGTRLTVL.

The chain uses TRBV19 and TRBJ2-7; D gene ambiguous. The V end was cut by 1 base, the J end by 0 bases, with 13 bases between. CDR3 size: 16 residues. Germline V gene lookup returns CDR1 LNHDA and CDR2 SQIVND (reference sequence). CDR3 amino acids: CASSIGGHTPSYEQYF. CDR3 coding DNA: TGTGCCAGTAGTATAGGAGGCCATACGCCCTCCTACGAGCAGTACTTC.

This clone was seen ten or more times. V and J are TRBV28 and TRBJ1-1; D not certain. The CDR3 contains 12 residues. V dropped 6 bases and J dropped 5 bases, with 10 bases sitting between them. CDR1 is MDHEN and CDR2 is SYDVKM in the germline V gene. The CDR3 is CASRGLRTEAFF. The CDR3 coding sequence is TGTGCCAGCAGGGGTTTGAGGACTGAAGCTTTCTTT.

There are a few counts of this clone. The chain uses TRBV7-2 and TRBJ1-1; unclear D gene. This CDR3 has 13 residues. Germline V CDR1 and CDR2: SGHTA, FQGNSA. Trimming pared 1 base from V and 7 bases from J, leaving 10 bases between. The CDR3 sequence is CASSLEVGSEAFF. The CDR3 DNA is TGTGCCAGCAGCTTAGAAGTTGGGAGTGAAGCTTTCTTT.

The V call is TRBV11-3, the J call TRBJ2-7; 9 nucleotides match TRBD2. The length of the CDR3 is 17 residues. The trim removed 5 bases at V and 7 bases at J, leaving 18 bases unmatched. Germline CDR1 SGHNT, CDR2 YENEEA. CDR3 nucleotides: TGTGCCAGCAGCCTGGGACTAGCCGGGAGTAAGGGTCGGGAGCAGTACTTC. Translation: CASSLGLAGSKGREQYF. Full variable domain (missing parts from reference TRBV11-3 and TRBJ2-7): EAGVVQSPRYKIIEKKQPVAFWCNPISGHNTLYWYLQNLGQGPELLIRYENEEAVDDSQLPKDRFSAERLKGVDSTLKIQPAELGDSAVYLCASSLGLAGSKGREQYFGPGTRLTVT.

This clone was found a few times. This chain connects TRBV2 to TRBJ2-7; 12 bases line up with TRBD2. The V gene end was trimmed by 4 bases and the J gene end by 6 bases; junction bases not matched to a gene: 4. This CDR3 spans 14 amino acids. CDR1 and CDR2 from the germline V gene are SNHLY and FYNNEI. CDR3 DNA: TGTGCCAGCAGTGGTGGACTAGCGGGACGCGAGCAGTACTTC. It translates to CASSGGLAGREQYF.

This clone was counted only a few times. The chain is built from TRBV5-1 and TRBJ2-7; TRBD1 matches at 10 bases. The CDR3 is 15 residues long. Trimming cost V 3 bases and J 5 bases; bases outside gene matches: 8. Germline V CDR1 and CDR2: SGHRS, YFSETQ. CDR3 in DNA: TGCGCCAGCAGCTCCTCGGGACAGGGGACCGACGAGCAGTACTTC. It codes for CASSSSGQGTDEQYF.

This clone was seen more than once but under ten times. The V gene is TRBV12-5, the J gene TRBJ1-2; a possible D gene is TRBD1 (6 bases). From germline, CDR1 is LGHNT and CDR2 FRNRAP. V was cut by 7 bases and J by 4 bases, with 16 bases left in between. The CDR3 has 14 residues. The CDR3: CASAPTGRPYGYTF. Written as DNA, the CDR3 is TGTGCTAGTGCCCCGACAGGACGTCCCTATGGCTACACCTTC.

The rearrangement joins TRBV13 to TRBJ2-1; 8 positions match TRBD2. CDR1 is PRHDT, CDR2 FYEKMQ, per germline (reference sequence). This CDR3 is built from 16 residues. Trimming removed 4 bases from V and 5 bases from J; junction bases left unmatched: 10. CDR3 in amino acids: CASSYPTSGSDNEQFF. The CDR3 nucleotides are TGTGCCAGCAGCTACCCTACTAGCGGATCCGACAATGAGCAGTTCTTC.

This clone was seen more than once but under ten times. The J gene is TRBJ1-1, the V gene TRBV20-1, with D unclear. V was shortened by 5 bases and J by 11 bases, with 9 bases between the two germline ends. The CDR3 is 9 amino acids. Germline assignment: CDR1 DFQATT and CDR2 SNEGSKA (reference sequence). As DNA, the CDR3 is TGCAGTGCTCCCCAACAGGCTTTCTTT. Translated, it gives CSAPQQAFF.